The present T cell receptor (beta chain) was sequenced within a study of T cell repertoires in cytomegalovirus infection. In the study overall: CMV infection together with matching HLA type was indicated by public TCR beta signatures. Study findings and constraints: In two of eight donors, the top clonotype was HLA-C-restricted CMV-specific.

This clonotype showed up just once. The antigen remains undetermined. CDR1 and CDR2 from the germline V gene are GTSNPN and SVGIG (reference sequence). The CDR3 is 17 amino acids. V shed 0 bases and J 0 bases; nucleotides not matched to a gene: 8. TCRdb used MiXCR to reprocess the reads, holding one entry per CDR3 protein. The data hold around 310,000 distinct CDR3 sequences, with under 35% observed a single time. This sequence joins TRBV30 and TRBJ2-1; TRBD2 matches 7 bases. The sequences come from cultured PBMCs, collected from culture after CMV antigen stimulation. The TCR originated in a human donor in good health (CMV status not recorded). Some clones in this sample may be carry-over from other donors' samples. CDR3 sequence reads: CAWSVPGRRISYNEQFF. The CDR3 DNA sequence: TGTGCCTGGAGTGTACCCGGGAGGAGAATCTCCTACAATGAGCAGTTCTTC.